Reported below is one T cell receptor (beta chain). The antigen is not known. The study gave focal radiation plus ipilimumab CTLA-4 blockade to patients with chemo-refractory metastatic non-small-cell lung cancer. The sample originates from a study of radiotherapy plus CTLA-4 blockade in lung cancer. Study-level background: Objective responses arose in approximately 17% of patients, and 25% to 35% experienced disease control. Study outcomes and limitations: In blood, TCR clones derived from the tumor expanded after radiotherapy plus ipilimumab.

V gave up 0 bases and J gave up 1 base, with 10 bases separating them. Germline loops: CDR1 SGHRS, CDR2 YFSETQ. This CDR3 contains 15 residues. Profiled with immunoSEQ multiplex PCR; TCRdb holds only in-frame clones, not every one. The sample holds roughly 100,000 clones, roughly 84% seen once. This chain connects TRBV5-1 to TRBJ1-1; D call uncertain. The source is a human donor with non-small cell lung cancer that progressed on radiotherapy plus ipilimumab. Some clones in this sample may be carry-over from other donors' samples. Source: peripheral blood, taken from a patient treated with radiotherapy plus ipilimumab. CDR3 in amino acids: CASSLDGYTNTEAFF. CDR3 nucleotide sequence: TGCGCCAGCAGCTTGGACGGGTACACGAACACTGAAGCTTTCTTT.